These 26 T cell receptor beta chains share one sample of origin, sequenced in a study of blood T cell repertoires in COVID-19. Libraries were prepared by immunoSEQ multiplex PCR; TCRdb keeps only in-frame clonotypes and omits some of them. The data show roughly 340,000 clones, 88% seen once. The sequencing input was peripheral blood. All receptors derive from a woman in her 70s with COVID-19, enrolled during active disease.

This sequence joins TRBV20-1 and TRBJ1-2; D uncertain. V lost 3 bases and J 4 bases, leaving 12 bases between the germline ends. Germline CDR1 and CDR2: DFQATT and SNEGSKA (reference sequence). The CDR3 extends over 13 amino acids. CDR3 loop: CSASGGNPYGYTF. In DNA, the CDR3 is TGCAGTGCTAGTGGAGGCAACCCCTATGGCTACACCTTC.

This clone was counted once. The sample has other DNA sequences that encode this CDR3 too. The J gene is TRBJ1-1, the V gene TRBV3-1 (or the pseudogene TRBV3-2); tentatively, D is TRBD1 (6 bases). V was shortened by 1 base and J by 3 bases, with 9 bases between the two germline ends. The CDR3 consists of 14 residues. Germline V gives CDR1 LGHDT, CDR2 YNNKEL (reference sequence). CDR3 bases: TGTGCCAGCAGCCAAGCGCCAGGGGACACTGAAGCTTTCTTT. It yields the protein CASSQAPGDTEAFF.

This clone has only a few counts. The chain is built from TRBV10-2 and TRBJ1-6; D gene uncertain. Germline V lookup: CDR1 WSHSY, CDR2 SAAADI. V was trimmed by 2 bases and J by 7 bases, leaving 9 bases between them. This CDR3 has 14 amino acids. The CDR3 sequence: CASSEAGKNSPLHF. CDR3 bases: TGCGCCAGCAGTGAGGCGGGGAAAAATTCACCCCTCCACTTT.

The V call is TRBV29-1, the J call TRBJ1-2; D remains unclear. Germline CDR1 SQVTM, CDR2 ANQGSEA. The CDR3 runs to 16 residues. V lost 2 bases and J 2 bases, leaving 18 bases between the germline ends. The CDR3 DNA reads as TGCAGCGTTGAAATCAACCCCGGGATCCCAAACTATGGCTACACCTTC. It is translated as CSVEINPGIPNYGYTF.

This chain connects TRBV4-3 to TRBJ1-3, with a weak D call TRBD1 (5 bases). This CDR3 has 15 amino acids. Trimming left V 0 bases short and J 2 bases short, with 8 bases between. From germline, CDR1 is LGHNA and CDR2 YSLEER. CDR3 coding DNA: TGCGCCAGCAGCCAAGATCCAGGGCCTGGAAACACCATATATTTT. The encoded protein is CASSQDPGPGNTIYF.

The table lists this clone with a few counts. V gene TRBV4-1 combines with J gene TRBJ1-2; 10 positions agree with TRBD1. In germline, CDR1 is MGHRA, CDR2 YSYEKL. The CDR3 has 16 residues. With V trimmed by 4 bases and J by 6 bases, 11 bases remained unmatched. CDR3 in amino acids: CASSPGSWGQGNGYTF. The CDR3 DNA reads TGCGCCAGCAGCCCAGGCTCTTGGGGACAGGGGAATGGCTACACCTTC.

The chain uses TRBV30 and TRBJ2-2; 15 nucleotides align to TRBD2. With V trimmed by 2 bases and J by 4 bases, 5 bases remained unmatched. The CDR3 covers 17 residues. Per germline, CDR1 GTSNPN and CDR2 SVGIG (reference sequence). The CDR3 DNA is TGTGCCTGGAGTTTCCGGACTAGCGGGGGGGTCACCGGGGAGCTGTTTTTT. Translated: CAWSFRTSGGVTGELFF.

This clone was detected once. The rearrangement uses TRBV6-4 and TRBJ2-3; 9 positions match TRBD1. Germline V gene sequence: CDR1 MRHNA, CDR2 SNTAGT. Trimming took 6 bases from V and 3 from J; bases not matched to a gene: 4. CDR3 length: 14 amino acids. The CDR3 loop is CASSIGTGTDTQYF. Here the CDR3 DNA reads TGTGCCAGCAGCATAGGGACAGGGACAGATACGCAGTATTTT.

This chain joins TRBV5-1 and TRBJ2-5, with a weak D call TRBD2 (5 bases). The V end lost 0 bases, the J end lost 2 bases, and 11 bases lay between the germline ends. The CDR3 spans 15 residues. CDR1 SGHRS and CDR2 YFSETQ come from the germline V gene. CDR3 sequence: CASSLEGLDQETQYF. The CDR3 region has the DNA TGCGCCAGCAGCTTGGAAGGACTCGATCAAGAGACCCAGTACTTC.

The rearrangement links TRBV12-3 or TRBV12-4 to TRBJ1-1; no firm D call. The CDR3 is 13 amino acids. The ends were cut back, 5 bases at V and 6 bases at J, with 13 bases in the middle. CDR3 nucleotides: TGTGCCAGCAGTCCCGGCCCAGGCTCTGAAGCTTTCTTT. Encoded protein: CASSPGPGSEAFF.

J is TRBJ1-4 and V is TRBV19; 7 bases are shared with TRBD1. This CDR3 spans 14 amino acids. Germline V gives CDR1 LNHDA, CDR2 SQIVND (reference sequence). V was clipped by 4 bases and J by 8 bases; unmatched bases: 7. The CDR3 loop reads CASSTDRDGEKLFF. DNA for the CDR3: TGTGCCAGTAGTACCGACAGGGACGGAGAAAAACTGTTTTTT.

The CDR3 loop reads CASSRQDYEQYF. The CDR3 nucleotides read TGTGCCAGCAGCCGACAGGACTACGAGCAGTACTTC. This chain uses TRBV3-1 (or the pseudogene TRBV3-2) with TRBJ2-7; perhaps TRBD1 as D (6 bases). CDR1 and CDR2 from the germline V gene are LGHDT and YNNKEL (reference sequence). Trimming took off 4 bases at V and 3 bases at J, with 7 bases between the two ends. The CDR3 loop spans 12 amino acids.

The chain has TRBV4-1 and TRBJ2-3, with 10 bases matching TRBD1. The CDR3 runs 18 residues. Germline CDR1 reads MGHRA; CDR2 reads YSYEKL. Unmatched junction bases numbered 11, after V lost 4 bases and J lost 1 base. As DNA, the CDR3 is TGCGCCAGCAGCCGCACTTCTCTCGGGACAGGGGGCACAGATACGCAGTATTTT. Amino acids: CASSRTSLGTGGTDTQYF.

The chain links TRBV28 to TRBJ1-1; 8 positions match TRBD1. Germline V gives CDR1 MDHEN, CDR2 SYDVKM. The CDR3 totals 15 residues. Germline trimming cut 1 base from V and 4 bases from J; bases unmatched to any gene: 5. The CDR3 loop is CASSLFGQGITEAFF. In nucleotides, the CDR3 is TGTGCCAGCAGTTTATTTGGACAGGGCATCACTGAAGCTTTCTTT.

V gene TRBV19 combines with J gene TRBJ1-2; D might be TRBD1 (6 bases). This CDR3 is 14 amino acids long. The germline CDR1 and CDR2 sequences are LNHDA and SQIVND (reference sequence). V lost 6 bases and J 4 bases, leaving 15 bases between the germline ends. CDR3 residues: CASSSDRFGYGYTF. Written as DNA, the CDR3 is TGTGCCAGTAGCTCCGACAGGTTCGGCTATGGCTACACCTTC.

The chain links TRBV30 to TRBJ2-5, with 7 bases lining up with TRBD1. With V trimmed by 0 bases and J by 4 bases, 8 bases remained unmatched. Per germline, CDR1 GTSNPN and CDR2 SVGIG (reference sequence). This CDR3 region has 15 residues. The CDR3 is CAWSVGGTGAETQYF. The CDR3 region has the DNA TGTGCCTGGAGTGTAGGCGGAACAGGGGCAGAGACCCAGTACTTC.

The V and J genes are TRBV2 and TRBJ2-5; the D gene is possibly TRBD2 (5 bases). The CDR3 runs to 15 residues. Trimming left V 4 bases short and J 9 bases short, with 21 bases between. Germline V gene lookup returns CDR1 SNHLY and CDR2 FYNNEI. The DNA for the CDR3 is TGTGCCAGCAGTGCCCAAACGGACGGACGGGGTGCCCAGTACTTC. Amino acid sequence: CASSAQTDGRGAQYF.

The chain is built from TRBV4-1 and TRBJ2-7, with 7 bases aligning to TRBD2. V shed 4 bases and J 6 bases; nucleotides not matched to a gene: 9. This CDR3 spans 14 amino acids. The germline gives CDR1 MGHRA, CDR2 YSYEKL. The CDR3 nucleotides read TGCGCCAGCAGCCCAAGACTAGCTTTGGGCGAGCAGTACTTC. Encoded protein: CASSPRLALGEQYF.

The chain carries TRBV5-4 and TRBJ1-1; 7 bases line up with TRBD1. This CDR3 spans 16 amino acids. From germline, CDR1 is SGHNT and CDR2 YYREEE (reference sequence). V was clipped by 4 bases and J by 5 bases; unmatched bases: 14. The CDR3 reads CASSPVPGTEKTEAFF. Written as DNA, the CDR3 is TGTGCCAGCAGCCCCGTTCCCGGGACAGAGAAGACTGAAGCTTTCTTT.

This clone was recorded only once. V and J are TRBV7-9 and TRBJ1-1, with a possible D match to TRBD1 (6 bases). The CDR3 consists of 15 residues. V lost 5 bases to trimming and J lost 1 base, with 14 bases between them. CDR1 is SEHNR, CDR2 FQNEAQ, per germline (reference sequence). The CDR3 reads CASSRAGTQNTEAFF. The CDR3 DNA reads TGTGCCAGCAGCCGAGCCGGGACACAGAACACTGAAGCTTTCTTT.

V usage is TRBV10-2 and J usage is TRBJ1-1; TRBD1 might be the D (5 bases). From germline, CDR1 is WSHSY and CDR2 SAAADI. Between the trimmed V and J ends, which lost 4 bases and 4 bases, there was a span of 10 bases. The CDR3 runs to 13 residues. The CDR3 nucleotides are TGCGCCAGCAGTGGGGCCGGGGGCACTGAAGCTTTCTTT. Its protein product is CASSGAGGTEAFF.

This chain links TRBV6-4 with TRBJ1-5; D might be TRBD1 (5 bases). Germline V gene sequence: CDR1 MRHNA, CDR2 SNTAGT. V was pared by 6 bases and J by 2 bases, with 17 bases between. CDR3 length: 16 amino acids. The CDR3, as DNA: TGTGCCAGCAGCCGACCATCAGGGAGGTGCAATCAGCCCCAGCATTTT. Its protein is CASSRPSGRCNQPQHF.

The rearrangement links TRBV29-1 to TRBJ1-2; maybe TRBD1 (6 bases). V lost 4 bases, J lost 8 bases, and 11 bases lay in between. Per germline, CDR1 SQVTM and CDR2 ANQGSEA. The CDR3 consists of 11 residues. CDR3 in amino acids: CSVGQVKGYTF. The CDR3 nucleotides read TGCAGCGTTGGACAGGTGAAGGGCTACACCTTC.

J is TRBJ2-2 and V is TRBV6-6; D gene uncertain. The CDR3 is 12 residues long. V was shortened by 0 bases and J by 7 bases, with 3 bases between the two germline ends. Germline-derived CDR1 and CDR2 are MNHNY and SVGAGI (reference sequence). CDR3 bases: TGTGCCAGCAGTTACTCCATCGGGGAGCTGTTTTTT. Its translation: CASSYSIGELFF.

This chain joins TRBV4-1 and TRBJ2-7; D not resolved. Germline lookup yields CDR1 MGHRA and CDR2 YSYEKL. This CDR3 is built from 14 residues. V was cut by 0 bases and J by 1 base, with 7 bases left in between. CDR3 loop: CASSQDEASYEQYF. The CDR3 DNA sequence: TGCGCCAGCAGCCAAGATGAGGCATCCTACGAGCAGTACTTC.

As regards this clone: This sample includes further DNA sequences coding for the same CDR3. The V gene is TRBV3-1 (or the pseudogene TRBV3-2), the J gene TRBJ1-1, with D unclear. Germline CDR1 reads LGHDT; CDR2 reads YNNKEL (reference sequence). This CDR3 has 14 residues. V lost 2 bases and J lost 5, with 12 bases in between. The CDR3: CASSQQVGGTEAFF. The DNA of the CDR3 is TGTGCCAGCAGCCAACAGGTAGGCGGGACTGAAGCTTTCTTT.